This TCR beta chain was profiled in a study of post-analysis software for immune sequencing data. Study results and caveats: Patients used several TRBV segments, including TRBV5-6, TRBV5-1 and TRBV20-1, more often than controls.

Researchers reported that TCR beta cDNA libraries carried unique molecular identifiers. Via MiXCR, TCRdb re-called the PCR reads, giving one row per CDR3 protein. Altogether roughly 580,000 distinct CDR3 sequences are present, roughly 46% being singletons, with the ten largest covering around 1.7%. As regards this clonotype: The target antigen is unknown.

Germline CDR1 and CDR2: DFQATT and SNEGSKA (reference sequence). The CDR3 sequence is 14 residues long. The genes are TRBV20-1 and TRBJ2-7; D is possibly TRBD2 (5 bases). The closer fit of TRBJ2-5 to the DNA end suggests the J call may be wrong. The clonotype was recovered from a girl under 18 with multiple sclerosis. Source material: blood. DNA of the CDR3: TGCAGCACTTGTTACGGGGTCTCTAATCAGACCCAGTACTTC. As protein: CSTCYGVSNQTQYF.